This TCR beta chain was sequenced in a study of T cells after posttransplantation cyclophosphamide. Findings of the study overall: Later blood repertoires were often dominated by clones from the donor CD8+ memory compartment.

Generated by immunoSEQ multiplex PCR, the TCRdb table keeps only in-frame clones and is missing some. Among some 61,000 clones listed, around 95% were seen once. The sample holds a few counts of this clone. The target antigen is unknown. CDR1 is SGHTA and CDR2 is FQGNSA in the germline V gene. The CDR3 runs to 15 residues. The V end lost 1 base, the J end lost 0 bases, and 7 bases lay between the germline ends. The sequencing input was PBMCs. The chain joins TRBV7-2 to TRBJ1-3; no reliable D call. The sequence came from a woman in her twenties or thirties in good health and a related stem cell transplant donor. The CDR3 bases are TGTGCCAGCAGCTTAGAACCGGTCTCTGGAAACACCATATATTTT. It translates to CASSLEPVSGNTIYF.